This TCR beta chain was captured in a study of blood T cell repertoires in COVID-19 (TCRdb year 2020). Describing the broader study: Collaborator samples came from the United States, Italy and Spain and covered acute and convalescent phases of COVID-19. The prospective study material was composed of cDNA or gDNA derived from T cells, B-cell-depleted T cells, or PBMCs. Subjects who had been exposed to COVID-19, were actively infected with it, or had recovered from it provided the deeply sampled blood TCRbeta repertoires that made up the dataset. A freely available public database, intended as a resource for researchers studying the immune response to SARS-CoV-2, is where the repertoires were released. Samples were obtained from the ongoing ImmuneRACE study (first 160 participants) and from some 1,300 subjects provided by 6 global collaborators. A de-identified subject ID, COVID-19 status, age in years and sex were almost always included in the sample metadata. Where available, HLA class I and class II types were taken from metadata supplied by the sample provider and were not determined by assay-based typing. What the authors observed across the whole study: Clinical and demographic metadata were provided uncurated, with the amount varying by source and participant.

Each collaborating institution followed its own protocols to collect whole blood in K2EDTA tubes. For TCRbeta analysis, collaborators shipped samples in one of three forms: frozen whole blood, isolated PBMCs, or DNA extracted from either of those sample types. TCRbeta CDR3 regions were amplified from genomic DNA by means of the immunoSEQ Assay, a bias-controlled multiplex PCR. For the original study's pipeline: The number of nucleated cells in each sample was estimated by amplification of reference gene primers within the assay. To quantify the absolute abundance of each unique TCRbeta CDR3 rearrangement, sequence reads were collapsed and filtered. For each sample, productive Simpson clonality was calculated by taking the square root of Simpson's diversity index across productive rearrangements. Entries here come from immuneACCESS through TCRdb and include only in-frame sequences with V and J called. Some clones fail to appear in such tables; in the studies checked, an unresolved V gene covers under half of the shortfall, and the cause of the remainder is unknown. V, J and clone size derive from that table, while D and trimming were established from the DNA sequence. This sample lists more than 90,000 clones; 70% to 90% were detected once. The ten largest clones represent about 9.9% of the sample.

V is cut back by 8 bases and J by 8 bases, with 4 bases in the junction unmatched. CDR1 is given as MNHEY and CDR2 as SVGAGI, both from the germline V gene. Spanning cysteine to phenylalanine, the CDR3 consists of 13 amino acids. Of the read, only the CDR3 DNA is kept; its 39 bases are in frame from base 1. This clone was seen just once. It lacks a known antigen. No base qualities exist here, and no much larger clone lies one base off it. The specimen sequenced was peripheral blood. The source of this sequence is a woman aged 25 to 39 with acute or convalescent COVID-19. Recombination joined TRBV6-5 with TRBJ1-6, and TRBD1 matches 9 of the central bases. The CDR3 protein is CASWTGEDSPLHF. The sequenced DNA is TGTGCCAGCTGGACAGGGGAAGATTCACCCCTCCACTTT.